The 18 T cell receptor beta chains given below trace back to one sample, sequenced in a study of shared clonotypes between healthy human individuals. Clones were sequenced by immunoSEQ multiplex PCR, and TCRdb holds only the in-frame ones, with some missing. The sample records roughly 1.5 million clones, 95% to 99% being singletons. The sequenced sample consisted of naive CD4+ T cells sorted from blood. The subset denotes: CD45RA+ positively selected. These receptors all come from a man between 25 and 39 years old in good health.

This chain connects TRBV6-5 to TRBJ1-4; no firm D call. The CDR3 loop spans 16 amino acids. The germline gives CDR1 MNHEY, CDR2 SVGAGI. V lost 2 bases, J lost 0 bases, and 10 bases lay in between. CDR3 residues: CASSYATIATNEKLFF. The CDR3 DNA follows: TGTGCCAGCAGTTACGCCACCATCGCAACTAATGAAAAACTGTTTTTT.

This chain links TRBV19 with TRBJ2-2, with D possibly being TRBD1 (6 bases). This CDR3 has 14 amino acids. The germline V gene encodes CDR1 LNHDA and CDR2 SQIVND (reference sequence). Trimming stripped 4 bases from V and 5 bases from J, with 11 bases between. CDR3 DNA sequence: TGTGCCAGTAGTAGAGGGGGTAGTACCGGGGAGCTGTTTTTT. As protein: CASSRGGSTGELFF. The whole variable domain, remainder taken from reference TRBV19 and TRBJ2-2, is DGGITQSPKYLFRKEGQNVTLSCEQNLNHDAMYWYRQDPGQGLRLIYYSQIVNDFQKGDIAEGYSVSREKKESFPLTVTSAQKNPTAFYLCASSRGGSTGELFFGEGSRLTVL.

Points on this clone: Other DNA sequences in the sample encode the same CDR3. V gene TRBV7-2 combines with J gene TRBJ2-3; TRBD2 matches 8 bases. The trim removed 2 bases at V and 6 bases at J, leaving 4 bases unmatched. Per the germline V gene, CDR1 is SGHTA and CDR2 is FQGNSA. The CDR3 runs to 14 residues. The CDR3 spells CASSLTGGPDTQYF. CDR3 sequence (DNA): TGTGCCAGCAGCTTAACGGGAGGGCCCGATACGCAGTATTTT.

The chain couples TRBV16 to TRBJ1-1; 7 positions match TRBD1. The CDR3 extends over 17 amino acids. The V and J ends lost 4 bases and 7 bases, in that order; junction bases with no gene match: 18. Germline CDR1 reads KGHSY; CDR2 reads FQNENV. CDR3 amino acids: CASSPGRQGARTVEAFF. In DNA form, the CDR3 reads TGTGCCAGCAGCCCCGGTCGACAGGGAGCGCGCACAGTTGAAGCTTTCTTT.

About this clone: Other DNA sequences from this sample encode an identical CDR3 as well. The rearrangement uses TRBV7-2 and TRBJ2-1; 8 positions agree with TRBD1. Unmatched junction bases numbered 0, after V lost 2 bases and J lost 6 bases. From germline, CDR1 is SGHTA and CDR2 FQGNSA. The length of the CDR3 is 13 residues. CDR3 DNA: TGTGCCAGCAGCTTAACAGGGGGCAATGAGCAGTTCTTC. Translation gives CASSLTGGNEQFF.

The gene calls are TRBV10-2 and TRBJ2-5; D unclear. The CDR3 runs 12 residues. CDR1 and CDR2 (germline): WSHSY, SAAADI. V dropped 6 bases and J dropped 0 bases, with 5 bases sitting between them. This CDR3 reads CASRSNQETQYF. The CDR3 DNA sequence: TGCGCCAGCAGATCTAACCAAGAGACCCAGTACTTC.

The chain has TRBV25-1 and TRBJ1-2; perhaps TRBD1 as D (6 bases). V gave up 3 bases and J gave up 3 bases, with 17 bases separating them. Germline loops: CDR1 MGHDK, CDR2 SYGVNS. The CDR3 loop spans 16 amino acids. CDR3 DNA sequence: TGTGCCAGCAGTGACGGCGGGGGCCAGATCTACTATGGCTACACCTTC. Protein product: CASSDGGGQIYYGYTF.

The chain uses TRBV7-2 and TRBJ2-2, with D perhaps assigned TRBD1 or TRBD2 (6 bases each). V shed 7 bases and J shed 6 bases, with 18 bases lying between them. This CDR3 has 15 residues. Germline CDR1 and CDR2: SGHTA and FQGNSA. CDR3 bases: TGTGCCAGCACCCCAAGGAGGGGGTGGGCCGGGGAGCTGTTTTTT. It codes for CASTPRRGWAGELFF.

The chain links TRBV2 to TRBJ2-5; tentative D call: TRBD2 (5 bases). The ends were cut back, 5 bases at V and 1 base at J, with 8 bases in the middle. Germline V gives CDR1 SNHLY, CDR2 FYNNEI. This CDR3 is 13 amino acids long. Written as DNA, the CDR3 is TGTGCCAGCAGTCGGGAAGTCCAAGAGACCCAGTACTTC. Protein sequence: CASSREVQETQYF.

The chain links TRBV11-3 to TRBJ1-5; D remains ambiguous. Germline CDR1 is SGHNT and CDR2 is YENEEA. The CDR3 is 14 amino acids. Trimming left V 6 bases short and J 3 bases short, with 12 bases between. CDR3: CASSRDITNQPQHF. The CDR3 DNA reads as TGTGCCAGCAGTAGAGACATCACCAATCAGCCCCAGCATTTT.

The genes are TRBV11-2 and TRBJ2-2, with D possibly being TRBD1 (5 bases). Looked up from germline, CDR1 is SGHAT and CDR2 is FQNNGV. This CDR3 is 18 amino acids long. V lost 1 base and J lost 0, with 15 bases in between. Written as DNA, the CDR3 is TGTGCCAGCAGCTTAGTCTCGCAGGGATTAGCGAACACCGGGGAGCTGTTTTTT. Its translation is CASSLVSQGLANTGELFF.

This chain joins TRBV5-1 and TRBJ2-5; TRBD2 aligns across 13 bases. CDR1 and CDR2 (germline): SGHRS, YFSETQ. The CDR3 totals 14 residues. The CDR3 sequence: CATRTSGSGETQYF. CDR3 DNA sequence: TGCGCAACCAGGACTAGCGGGAGTGGCGAGACCCAGTACTTC.

J is TRBJ2-1 and V is TRBV14; 7 nucleotides align to TRBD2. The CDR3 has 13 residues. The germline CDR1 and CDR2 sequences are SGHDN and FVKESK. Trimming removed 10 bases from V and 14 bases from J; junction bases left unmatched: 17. The CDR3 spells CAISEWEGGVKFF. The CDR3 DNA follows: TGTGCCATATCCGAGTGGGAGGGAGGAGTAAAGTTCTTC.

The genes are TRBV9 and TRBJ2-3; TRBD2 matches at 8 bases. This CDR3 spans 16 amino acids. Germline CDR1 SGDLS, CDR2 YYNGEE. V trimming: 2 bases; J trimming: 0 bases; junction bases outside the gene matches: 5. The CDR3 is CASSVLSGGSTDTQYF. CDR3 DNA: TGTGCCAGCAGCGTCCTAAGCGGGGGTAGCACAGATACGCAGTATTTT.

The chain is built from TRBV10-2 and TRBJ2-1; 10 nucleotides agree with TRBD1. The junction had 4 bases not matched to a gene; V was cut back by 6 bases and J by 5 bases. The CDR3 consists of 14 residues. Germline V lookup: CDR1 WSHSY, CDR2 SAAADI. CDR3 sequence: CASRGTGDNNEQFF. The CDR3 DNA reads as TGCGCCAGCAGGGGGACAGGGGATAACAATGAGCAGTTCTTC.

The chain uses TRBV5-5 and TRBJ2-5; a possible D gene is TRBD2 (6 bases). Germline V gene lookup returns CDR1 SGHKS and CDR2 YYEKEE (reference sequence). V lost 6 bases and J 5 bases, leaving 14 bases between the germline ends. The CDR3 loop spans 13 amino acids. The chain's CDR3 is CASKISGGETQYF. DNA for the CDR3: TGTGCCAGCAAAATAAGTGGGGGGGAGACCCAGTACTTC.

A remark on this clone: The same CDR3 can be traced to other DNA sequences in this sample. The chain couples TRBV5-1 to TRBJ2-7; D remains ambiguous. This CDR3 is built from 14 residues. Germline values: CDR1 SGHRS, CDR2 YFSETQ. V shed 0 bases and J shed 0 bases, with 7 bases lying between them. CDR3 coding DNA: TGCGCCAGCAGCTTGGATGCGGTCTCCTACGAGCAGTACTTC. Translation gives CASSLDAVSYEQYF.

This clone occurred once. The CDR3 loop reads CASSLVGSNLAKNIQYF. In DNA, the CDR3 is TGTGCCAGCAGCTTAGTGGGTAGTAACTTAGCCAAAAACATTCAGTACTTC. The rearrangement uses TRBV11-2 and TRBJ2-4; no firm D call. Germline assignment: CDR1 SGHAT and CDR2 FQNNGV. The CDR3 contains 17 residues. Deletions cut 1 base from V and 0 bases from J, with 13 bases between.